This entry lists 9 T cell receptor beta chains sequenced from one sample in a study of blood T cell repertoires in COVID-19. TCRdb keeps only in-frame clones here, not all; method: immunoSEQ multiplex PCR. The sample has around 400,000 clones, roughly 86% seen once. Specimen: peripheral blood. These receptors originate from a woman in her thirties with COVID-19, enrolled during active disease.

V gene TRBV9 combines with J gene TRBJ2-1; D is ambiguous. Trimming left V 3 bases short and J 0 bases short, with 4 bases between. The length of the CDR3 is 13 residues. The germline gives CDR1 SGDLS, CDR2 YYNGEE. In DNA form, the CDR3 reads TGTGCCAGCAGCGCTAGCTCCTACAATGAGCAGTTCTTC. The encoded protein is CASSASSYNEQFF.

This chain joins TRBV6-5 and TRBJ2-7, with 7 bases lining up with TRBD1. V lost 6 bases to trimming and J lost 7 bases; unmatched junction nucleotides: 6. CDR1 is MNHEY, CDR2 SVGAGI, per germline. This CDR3 is 12 amino acids long. CDR3 loop: CASSRDSREQYF. CDR3 in DNA: TGTGCCAGCAGCAGGGACAGTCGGGAGCAGTACTTC.

The chain has TRBV30 and TRBJ2-1; 10 bases agree with TRBD2. Trimming removed 0 bases from V and 7 bases from J; junction bases left unmatched: 9. The CDR3 spans 16 residues. Germline lookup yields CDR1 GTSNPN and CDR2 SVGIG (reference sequence). CDR3 nucleotides: TGTGCCTGGAGTGTAGGGCCTAGCGGGAGTTTAAATGAGCAGTTCTTC. Residues: CAWSVGPSGSLNEQFF.

The chain carries TRBV7-9 and TRBJ2-7; D is uncertain. The CDR3 has 12 residues. Germline V gene lookup returns CDR1 SEHNR and CDR2 FQNEAQ (reference sequence). Trimming cost V 5 bases and J 4 bases, with 9 bases left between them. CDR3 residues: CASSQSGYEQYF. For the CDR3, the DNA is TGTGCCAGCAGCCAATCCGGGTACGAGCAGTACTTC.

This clone showed up just once. The chain joins TRBV28 to TRBJ2-1; 10 bases are shared with TRBD2. V trimming: 7 bases; J trimming: 5 bases; junction bases outside the gene matches: 8. From germline, CDR1 is MDHEN and CDR2 SYDVKM. The CDR3 spans 15 residues. The CDR3 reads CASTVVAGGHNEQFF. The CDR3, as DNA: TGTGCCAGCACCGTCGTAGCGGGAGGCCACAATGAGCAGTTCTTC. The full variable domain, rest sourced from reference TRBV28 and TRBJ2-1, is DVKVTQSSRYLVKRTGEKVFLECVQDMDHENMFWYRQDPGLGLRLIYFSYDVKMKEKGDIPEGYSVSREKKERFSLILESASTNQTSMYLCASTVVAGGHNEQFFGPGTRLTVL.

The chain employs TRBV7-2 and TRBJ2-2; the match to TRBD2 covers 11 bases. This CDR3 region has 17 residues. The germline gives CDR1 SGHTA, CDR2 FQGNSA. V gave up 5 bases and J gave up 3 bases; unmatched junction bases: 8. The CDR3 DNA follows: TGTGCCAGCAGCCCGACTAGCGGGATACCCTACACCGGGGAGCTGTTTTTT. This encodes CASSPTSGIPYTGELFF.

The V call is TRBV2, the J call TRBJ2-5; TRBD1 agrees at 9 bases. With V trimmed by 5 bases and J by 5 bases, 6 bases remained unmatched. The CDR3 is made up of 14 amino acids. From germline, CDR1 is SNHLY and CDR2 FYNNEI. CDR3 sequence (DNA): TGTGCCAGCAGTCAAACAGGGGGCGGTGAGACCCAGTACTTC. Translation: CASSQTGGGETQYF.

The chain carries TRBV19 and TRBJ2-7; 9 bases fit TRBD1. The trim removed 8 bases at V and 4 bases at J, leaving 0 bases unmatched. The V gene's germline CDR1 is LNHDA and CDR2 SQIVND (reference sequence). CDR3 length: 11 amino acids. As DNA, the CDR3 is TGTGCCAGTGGGACAGGGTACGAGCAGTACTTC. Protein sequence: CASGTGYEQYF.

The rearrangement uses TRBV7-9 and TRBJ2-3, with 8 bases that match TRBD2. This CDR3 comprises 15 residues. J lost 3 bases, V lost 5 bases, and 7 bases had no gene match. Germline CDR1 SEHNR, CDR2 FQNEAQ (reference sequence). Here the CDR3 DNA reads TGTGCCAGCAGCAGAGGACTAGCTGGTACAGATACGCAGTATTTT. Its protein is CASSRGLAGTDTQYF.